This entry lists 21 T cell receptor beta chains sequenced from one sample in a study of shared clonotypes between healthy human individuals. Terminally differentiated effector memory CD45RA+ cells were excluded from the naive CD8 cells, which were CD45RO-negative and positively selected for CCR7. This table comes from immunoSEQ multiplex PCR, and its TCRdb copy is limited to in-frame clones, with some not included. The data show nearly 600,000 clones, over 95% seen once. The sample consisted of naive CD8+ T cells sorted from blood. The receptors were sampled from a woman aged 25-40 years in good health.

The V and J genes are TRBV6-6 and TRBJ2-7, with TRBD1 matching over 7 bases. CDR3 length: 13 amino acids. V was pared by 6 bases and J by 4 bases, with 6 bases of the junction left unmatched. The germline V gene encodes CDR1 MNHNY and CDR2 SVGAGI (reference sequence). The CDR3 sequence: CASSWDRKYEQYF. In DNA, the CDR3 is TGTGCCAGCAGCTGGGACAGAAAGTACGAGCAGTACTTC.

The CDR3 region has the DNA TGTGCCAGCAGCCAAGGAGGGATCTCCTACGAGCAGTACTTC. Its translation is CASSQGGISYEQYF. The V and J genes are TRBV14 and TRBJ2-7; D perhaps matches TRBD2 (5 bases). The CDR3 totals 14 residues. V dropped 1 base and J dropped 0 bases, with 7 bases sitting between them. Germline V gene sequence: CDR1 SGHDN, CDR2 FVKESK. Together with reference TRBV14 and TRBJ2-7, the CDR3 gives the full variable domain: EAGVTQFPSHSVIEKGQTVTLRCDPISGHDNLYWYRRVMGKEIKFLLHFVKESKQDESGMPNNRFLAERTGGTYSTLKVQPAELEDSGVYFCASSQGGISYEQYFGPGTRLTVT.

This rearrangement joins TRBV20-1 to TRBJ2-7; 7 bases fit TRBD1. The germline CDR1 and CDR2 sequences are DFQATT and SNEGSKA (reference sequence). The CDR3 sequence is 11 residues long. The J segment lost 6 bases and the V segment lost 6 bases, leaving 5 bases of the junction unmatched. CDR3 in DNA: TGCAGTGCGACGACAGGGAGCGAGCAGTACTTC. Protein sequence: CSATTGSEQYF.

CDR3 sequence reads: CASSPSRSPRTHSYEQYF. CDR3 sequence (DNA): TGTGCCAGCAGTCCTTCCAGGAGCCCTAGGACTCACTCCTACGAGCAGTACTTC. This rearrangement joins TRBV27 to TRBJ2-7, with D tentatively TRBD2 (5 bases). Germline V lookup: CDR1 MNHEY, CDR2 SMNVEV (reference sequence). CDR3 length: 18 residues. Trimming left V 5 bases short and J 0 bases short, with 23 bases between.

The chain couples TRBV7-2 to TRBJ2-7; no firm D call. V gave up 1 base and J gave up 6 bases, with 16 bases separating them. This CDR3 is built from 15 residues. Germline V CDR1 and CDR2: SGHTA, FQGNSA. The CDR3 spells CASSLDWTPIGEQYF. Written as DNA, the CDR3 is TGTGCCAGCAGCTTAGATTGGACCCCCATCGGCGAGCAGTACTTC.

Concerning this clone: This specimen includes other DNA sequences encoding the same CDR3. The rearrangement links TRBV5-4 to TRBJ2-5; weak D call: TRBD1 (6 bases). CDR1 is SGHNT, CDR2 YYREEE, per germline (reference sequence). The V end was cut by 0 bases, the J end by 3 bases, with 6 bases between. CDR3 size: 13 residues. The CDR3 coding sequence is TGTGCCAGCAGCTTGGACAGGGAAGAGACCCAGTACTTC. The encoded protein is CASSLDREETQYF.

V usage is TRBV5-1 and J usage is TRBJ2-7, with TRBD2 as a possible D gene (6 bases). Trimming left V 7 bases short and J 2 bases short, with 19 bases between. This CDR3 has 15 amino acids. Germline assignment: CDR1 SGHRS and CDR2 YFSETQ. DNA for the CDR3: TGCGCCAGCTCCCCTCGGGGGAAACTTACCTACGAGCAGTACTTC. Translation: CASSPRGKLTYEQYF.

The chain links TRBV29-1 to TRBJ2-1; 14 nucleotides agree with TRBD2. There are 18 residues in the CDR3. Germline CDR1 is SQVTM and CDR2 is ANQGSEA. V shed 5 bases, J shed 0 bases, and the junction held 9 bases outside the gene matches. The CDR3 region is CSVTGLAGVLVSYNEQFF. The CDR3, as DNA: TGCAGCGTTACGGGACTAGCGGGAGTACTGGTCTCCTACAATGAGCAGTTCTTC.

The chain joins TRBV7-9 to TRBJ2-2; 7 nucleotides align to TRBD2. The CDR3 consists of 17 residues. CDR1 and CDR2 from the germline V gene are SEHNR and FQNEAQ (reference sequence). The J segment lost 0 bases and the V segment lost 3 bases, leaving 7 bases of the junction unmatched. CDR3 loop: CASSFPSGRSNTGELFF. DNA for the CDR3: TGTGCCAGCAGCTTCCCTAGCGGAAGATCGAACACCGGGGAGCTGTTTTTT.

The J gene is TRBJ2-4, the V gene TRBV28; TRBD1 might be the D (5 bases). The CDR3 loop spans 18 amino acids. The V gene's germline CDR1 is MDHEN and CDR2 SYDVKM. V was cut by 5 bases and J by 0 bases, with 20 bases left in between. The CDR3 protein is CASSPPGWDLLAKNIQYF. CDR3 DNA sequence: TGTGCCAGCAGTCCCCCAGGGTGGGATTTACTAGCCAAAAACATTCAGTACTTC.

This rearrangement joins TRBV2 to TRBJ2-2; TRBD1 aligns across 8 bases. Germline CDR1 reads SNHLY; CDR2 reads FYNNEI. V gave up 10 bases and J gave up 1 base; unmatched junction bases: 8. The length of the CDR3 is 15 residues. CDR3 DNA sequence: TGTGCCAACTCGAGGGACAGGCTGAACACCGGGGAGCTGTTTTTT. Translated, it gives CANSRDRLNTGELFF.

The gene calls are TRBV28 and TRBJ2-1, with 9 bases aligning to TRBD2. The germline V gene encodes CDR1 MDHEN and CDR2 SYDVKM. This CDR3 is 18 amino acids long. The CDR3 spells CARFSGQFSGGPYNEQFF. CDR3 DNA sequence: TGTGCGCGATTCTCCGGACAGTTTAGCGGGGGCCCCTACAATGAGCAGTTCTTC.

The chain joins TRBV28 to TRBJ1-5; 9 positions match TRBD1. V shed 3 bases, J shed 5 bases, and the junction held 5 bases outside the gene matches. The CDR3 sequence is 15 residues long. Germline V gives CDR1 MDHEN, CDR2 SYDVKM. The CDR3 DNA reads TGTGCCAGCAGTTTTGACAGGGGGGGCGATCAGCCCCAGCATTTT. It is translated as CASSFDRGGDQPQHF.

CDR3 DNA: TGTGCCAGCAGTGAACCGGGGTTTTCGAACACTGAAGCTTTCTTT. It encodes CASSEPGFSNTEAFF. The chain has TRBV6-1 and TRBJ1-1; D is undetermined. The V gene's germline CDR1 is MNHNS and CDR2 SASEGT. The CDR3 is 15 amino acids. Trimming pared 2 bases from V and 1 base from J, leaving 11 bases between.

This clone was seen just once. One junction end does not reproduce the germline sequence, and a read error may be involved. The rearrangement joins TRBV4-1 to TRBJ2-3, with a weak D call TRBD2 (5 bases). Germline CDR1 is MGHRA and CDR2 is YSYEKL. The CDR3 consists of 13 residues. CDR3 residues: CASSQVLEDMQYF. The CDR3 bases are TGCGCCAGCAGCCAAGTGTTGGAGGATATGCAGTATTTT.

V usage is TRBV30 and J usage is TRBJ2-3, with 7 bases that match TRBD1. Looked up from germline, CDR1 is GTSNPN and CDR2 is SVGIG (reference sequence). V dropped 1 base and J dropped 2; count of bases not matched to a gene: 6. The CDR3 length is 15 residues. CDR3 protein: CAWSAGQVHTDTQYF. DNA for the CDR3: TGTGCCTGGAGTGCCGGACAGGTCCACACAGATACGCAGTATTTT.

Comments on this clone: Additional DNA sequences in this sample encode the identical CDR3. This chain uses TRBV14 with TRBJ1-2; TRBD1 matches at 9 bases. Germline assignment: CDR1 SGHDN and CDR2 FVKESK. The CDR3 runs to 14 residues. J lost 2 bases, V lost 3 bases, and 1 base had no gene match. CDR3 nucleotide sequence: TGTGCCAGCAGCCAGGGACAGGGAAACTATGGCTACACCTTC. This codes for CASSQGQGNYGYTF. Looking up the rest from reference TRBV14 and TRBJ1-2 gives the full variable domain: EAGVTQFPSHSVIEKGQTVTLRCDPISGHDNLYWYRRVMGKEIKFLLHFVKESKQDESGMPNNRFLAERTGGTYSTLKVQPAELEDSGVYFCASSQGQGNYGYTFGSGTRLTVV.

This clone was seen only once. The chain is built from TRBV5-1 and TRBJ2-2; 9 bases map to TRBD2. The CDR3 spans 18 residues. V lost 4 bases to trimming and J lost 7 bases; unmatched junction nucleotides: 17. Germline assignment: CDR1 SGHRS and CDR2 YFSETQ. The CDR3 loop is CASSDSLKAGGINGELFF. The DNA for the CDR3 is TGCGCCAGCAGCGACAGTCTGAAAGCGGGAGGAATAAACGGGGAGCTGTTTTTT.

V gene TRBV9 combines with J gene TRBJ2-1; 10 nucleotides line up with TRBD2. The CDR3 is 17 amino acids. Germline CDR1 is SGDLS and CDR2 is YYNGEE. V shed 0 bases and J 9 bases; nucleotides not matched to a gene: 12. The DNA of the CDR3 is TGTGCCAGCAGCGTAGAGTGGGAAACTAGCGGGGTGGGTGAGCAGTTCTTC. It codes for CASSVEWETSGVGEQFF.

Concerning this clone: Other DNA sequences within the sample encode an identical CDR3. V is TRBV29-1 and J is TRBJ2-7; the D gene could be TRBD1 or TRBD2 (6 bases each). CDR3 size: 11 residues. V lost 4 bases, J lost 7 bases, and 11 bases lay in between. Germline V gene lookup returns CDR1 SQVTM and CDR2 ANQGSEA. As DNA, the CDR3 is TGCAGCGTTGGCCAAGGGGGGGAGCAGTACTTC. It codes for CSVGQGGEQYF.

The chain employs TRBV21-1 and TRBJ1-2. TRBV21-1 represents a pseudogene. The CDR3 is 15 residues long. DNA for the CDR3: TGTGCCAGCAGCAACCATAGGGCCATAAACTATGGCTACACCTTC. The encoded protein is CASSNHRAINYGYTF.